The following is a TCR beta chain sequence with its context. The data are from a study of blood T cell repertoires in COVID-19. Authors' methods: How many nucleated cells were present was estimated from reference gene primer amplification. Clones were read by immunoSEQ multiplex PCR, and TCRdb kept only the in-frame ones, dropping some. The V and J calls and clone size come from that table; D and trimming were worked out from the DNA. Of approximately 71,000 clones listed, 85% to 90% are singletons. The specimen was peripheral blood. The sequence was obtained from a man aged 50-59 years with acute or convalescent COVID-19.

Written as DNA, the CDR3 is TGTGCCAGCAGCCAAGAACACCTCATCTACGAGCAGTACTTC. This gives the protein CASSQEHLIYEQYF. J is TRBJ2-7 and V is TRBV4-2; D is undetermined. The CDR3 is made up of 14 amino acids. Trimming left V 0 bases short and J 3 bases short, with 9 bases between. The germline V gene has CDR1 LGHNA and CDR2 YNFKEQ.